One and the same sample provided the 27 T cell receptor beta chains below, sequenced in a study of cytomegalovirus exposure and HLA in healthy donors. PCR primers comprised 60 Vbeta and 13 Jbeta primers. Profiled with immunoSEQ multiplex PCR; TCRdb holds only in-frame clones, not every one. This sample has roughly 110,000 clones, with around two thirds found just once. Input material: PBMCs. These receptor sequences come from a human donor in good health.

CDR3 nucleotides: TGCGCCAGCAGCACTCTGACACACACTGAAGCTTTCTTT. This translates into CASSTLTHTEAFF. The rearrangement uses TRBV5-1 and TRBJ1-1; unclear D gene. CDR1 and CDR2 from the germline V gene are SGHRS and YFSETQ. V lost 4 bases and J lost 3, with 10 bases in between. The CDR3 loop spans 13 amino acids.

In its sample, this clone was seen a few times. The J gene is TRBJ2-7, the V gene TRBV5-1; D is perhaps TRBD1 (6 bases). The CDR3 consists of 16 residues. Germline assignment: CDR1 SGHRS and CDR2 YFSETQ. Trimming removed 4 bases from V and 3 bases from J, with 20 bases in between. This CDR3 is CASSPPLTGPNYEQYF. CDR3 DNA sequence: TGCGCCAGCAGCCCCCCCCTGACAGGCCCAAACTACGAGCAGTACTTC. Full variable domain (rest looked up from reference TRBV5-1 and TRBJ2-7): KAGVTQTPRYLIKTRGQQVTLSCSPISGHRSVSWYQQTPGQGLQFLFEYFSETQRNKGNFPGRFSGRQFSNSRSEMNVSTLELGDSALYLCASSPPLTGPNYEQYFGPGTRLTVT.

In nucleotides, the CDR3 is TGTGCCAGCACCCGGTATCATGGACAGGGACGGCTGTATGGCTACACCTTC. This sequence encodes CASTRYHGQGRLYGYTF. The chain combines TRBV28 with TRBJ1-2; 8 nucleotides line up with TRBD1. The germline V gene encodes CDR1 MDHEN and CDR2 SYDVKM. The CDR3 is 17 residues long. J gave up 5 bases and V 7 bases, and 18 bases lay outside the gene matches.

The chain combines TRBV6-5 with TRBJ2-1, with D possibly matching TRBD2 (6 bases). The ends were cut back, 7 bases at V and 10 bases at J, with 14 bases in the middle. Germline loops: CDR1 MNHEY, CDR2 SVGAGI. The CDR3 loop spans 12 amino acids. The CDR3 nucleotides read TGTGCCAGCAATACTGCGGCGGGAGAGCAGTTCTTC. This gives the protein CASNTAAGEQFF.

V usage is TRBV19 and J usage is TRBJ1-2; TRBD1 aligns across 8 bases. V was pared by 4 bases and J by 4 bases, with 5 bases of the junction left unmatched. Germline CDR1 reads LNHDA; CDR2 reads SQIVND (reference sequence). The CDR3 loop spans 14 amino acids. CDR3: CASSTTGASYGYTF. The CDR3 DNA reads TGTGCCAGTAGTACGACAGGGGCTTCCTATGGCTACACCTTC.

About this clone: Other DNA sequences in the sample encode the same CDR3. This chain uses TRBV20-1 with TRBJ1-4; D remains unclear. This CDR3 is 10 amino acids long. CDR1 is DFQATT, CDR2 SNEGSKA, per germline (reference sequence). V lost 6 bases and J lost 11, with 10 bases in between. CDR3 sequence reads: CSARGEKLFF. For the CDR3, the DNA is TGCAGTGCCCGTGGAGAGAAACTGTTTTTT.

The chain combines TRBV6-1 with TRBJ1-2; D is perhaps TRBD1 (6 bases). The V gene's germline CDR1 is MNHNS and CDR2 SASEGT. Trimming removed 5 bases at V and 6 bases at J, with 16 bases between. This CDR3 region has 14 residues. The CDR3 DNA is TGTGCCAGCAGTCCAACAGGGAGAAGGGATGGCTACACCTTC. It translates to CASSPTGRRDGYTF.

This chain joins TRBV2 and TRBJ1-1; 10 nucleotides match TRBD1. The CDR3 has 15 amino acids. Germline-derived CDR1 and CDR2 are SNHLY and FYNNEI. The V and J ends lost 4 bases and 5 bases, in that order; junction bases with no gene match: 7. CDR3 in DNA: TGTGCCAGCAGTGGTCCGAGACAGGGGGCAACTGAAGCTTTCTTT. Its translation is CASSGPRQGATEAFF.

V gene TRBV5-6 combines with J gene TRBJ1-5, with a possible D match to TRBD1 (5 bases). CDR1 is SGHDT, CDR2 YYEEEE, per germline. V lost 0 bases to trimming and J lost 0 bases, with 10 bases between them. This CDR3 has 16 residues. The CDR3 protein is CASSLGSGYSNQPQHF. The CDR3, as DNA: TGTGCCAGCAGCTTGGGGTCAGGGTATAGCAATCAGCCCCAGCATTTT.

The chain has TRBV5-7 and TRBJ2-2, with a possible D match to TRBD1 (5 bases). TRBV5-7 is marked as an open reading frame, function uncertain. The CDR3 runs to 16 residues. With 6 bases removed from V and 4 bases from J, the gap between germline ends came to 19 bases. The CDR3 DNA reads TGTGCCAGCAACGACCTGGCCAGGGAATCCACCGGGGAGCTGTTTTTT. This codes for CASNDLARESTGELFF.

This chain connects TRBV28 to TRBJ2-7, with 8 bases that match TRBD1. Germline V gene data show CDR1 as MDHEN and CDR2 as SYDVKM. CDR3 length: 14 amino acids. V lost 10 bases and J lost 5; bases outside the gene matches: 13. The CDR3 bases are TGTGCCACCCTCTCCGGGACAGGCTGGCACGAGCAGTACTTC. Its translation: CATLSGTGWHEQYF.

CDR3 DNA: TGTGCCAGTAGTATGGGTGGTGCCAGGGGGATGAACACTGAAGCTTTCTTT. Translated, it gives CASSMGGARGMNTEAFF. The V call is TRBV19, the J call TRBJ1-1, with 7 bases that match TRBD1. The germline CDR1 and CDR2 sequences are LNHDA and SQIVND (reference sequence). The V and J ends lost 3 bases and 0 bases, in that order; junction bases with no gene match: 10. The CDR3 is made up of 17 amino acids.

This sequence joins TRBV13 and TRBJ2-3; 7 nucleotides match TRBD1. With V trimmed by 5 bases and J by 0 bases, 8 bases remained unmatched. In germline, CDR1 is PRHDT, CDR2 FYEKMQ (reference sequence). The CDR3 extends over 16 amino acids. The CDR3 region has the DNA TGTGCCAGCAGCCAGCGGACAGGTCACAGCACAGATACGCAGTATTTT. Translating gives CASSQRTGHSTDTQYF.

The CDR3 protein is CASRTWTRGRMNTEAFF. The CDR3 DNA reads as TGTGCCAGCCGAACCTGGACCAGGGGGAGAATGAACACTGAAGCTTTCTTT. The chain carries TRBV27 and TRBJ1-1; TRBD1 matches at 7 bases. The CDR3 consists of 17 residues. The V gene end was trimmed by 8 bases and the J gene end by 0 bases; junction bases not matched to a gene: 15. Germline V lookup: CDR1 MNHEY, CDR2 SMNVEV (reference sequence).

The V call is TRBV28, the J call TRBJ1-2; D possibly corresponds to TRBD1 (6 bases). V lost 7 bases and J 7 bases, leaving 19 bases between the germline ends. From germline, CDR1 is MDHEN and CDR2 SYDVKM. The length of the CDR3 is 14 residues. DNA for the CDR3: TGTGCCAGCACCACAATGGGGGGGCTCGGTGGCTACACCTTC. Protein product: CASTTMGGLGGYTF.

This chain joins TRBV29-1 and TRBJ2-1; 8 nucleotides align to TRBD2. CDR1 is SQVTM and CDR2 is ANQGSEA in the germline V gene. The CDR3 consists of 15 residues. The V and J ends lost 5 bases and 6 bases, in that order; junction bases with no gene match: 12. The CDR3, as DNA: TGCAGCGTTAAATTTGGACTAGCTCCGGGCAATGAGCAGTTCTTC. It encodes CSVKFGLAPGNEQFF.

The genes are TRBV21-1 and TRBJ1-1. TRBV21-1 is an annotated pseudogene. The CDR3 totals 17 residues. The CDR3 loop is CASSARSTTEGGTEAFF. In DNA form, the CDR3 reads TGTGCCAGCAGCGCTCGTTCCACTACAGAGGGGGGGACTGAAGCTTTCTTT.

The genes are TRBV5-4 and TRBJ2-1; TRBD1 agrees at 10 bases. Germline CDR1 and CDR2: SGHNT and YYREEE (reference sequence). The V gene end was trimmed by 3 bases and the J gene end by 10 bases; junction bases not matched to a gene: 19. This CDR3 comprises 18 residues. CDR3: CASSSPPVGTGASGEQFF. CDR3 nucleotides: TGTGCCAGCAGCTCCCCCCCAGTAGGGACAGGGGCGTCGGGAGAGCAGTTCTTC.

The rearrangement joins TRBV28 to TRBJ2-7; the match to TRBD2 covers 7 bases. Per the germline V gene, CDR1 is MDHEN and CDR2 is SYDVKM. The CDR3 runs 14 residues. V trimming: 8 bases; J trimming: 5 bases; junction bases outside the gene matches: 12. The CDR3 region is CASRERGFGDEQYF. CDR3 DNA sequence: TGTGCCAGCCGTGAGCGGGGTTTTGGGGACGAGCAGTACTTC.

This chain joins TRBV7-2 and TRBJ2-7, with 7 bases aligning to TRBD1. CDR1 and CDR2 (germline): SGHTA, FQGNSA. J was trimmed by 2 bases and V by 1 base; bases with no gene match: 2. The length of the CDR3 is 14 residues. The DNA of the CDR3 is TGTGCCAGCAGCTTAGACGGGACAGCCTACGAGCAGTACTTC. Translation: CASSLDGTAYEQYF.

A few counts support this clone. The chain combines TRBV5-5 with TRBJ2-3; D perhaps matches TRBD2 (5 bases). Germline V gene sequence: CDR1 SGHKS, CDR2 YYEKEE (reference sequence). The CDR3 has 16 residues. Trimming cost V 2 bases and J 0 bases, with 13 bases left between them. For the CDR3, the DNA is TGTGCCAGCAGCTTTAGGGTGGGAGCGAGCACAGATACGCAGTATTTT. As protein: CASSFRVGASTDTQYF.

V and J are TRBV27 and TRBJ1-4; 8 bases are a match to TRBD1. The CDR3 consists of 15 residues. The germline V gene has CDR1 MNHEY and CDR2 SMNVEV (reference sequence). V lost 6 bases and J lost 8; bases outside the gene matches: 11. The CDR3 loop reads CASRQPGTGDEKLFF. CDR3 in DNA: TGTGCCAGCAGACAACCCGGGACAGGCGACGAAAAACTGTTTTTT.

The J gene is TRBJ1-2, the V gene TRBV29-1; D possibly corresponds to TRBD1 (6 bases). The ends were cut back, 3 bases at V and 4 bases at J, with 15 bases in the middle. CDR3 length: 14 amino acids. Germline CDR1 reads SQVTM; CDR2 reads ANQGSEA. The CDR3 nucleotides read TGCAGCGTTGACCCGTACAGGGAAGGCTATGGCTACACCTTC. Protein sequence: CSVDPYREGYGYTF.

The chain links TRBV18 to TRBJ1-2; 12 nucleotides align to TRBD1. V trimming: 3 bases; J trimming: 6 bases; junction bases outside the gene matches: 2. CDR1 and CDR2 from the germline V gene are KGHSH and LQKENI. This CDR3 spans 14 amino acids. As DNA, the CDR3 is TGTGCCAGCTCACCGGGACAGGGGGCGAATGGCTACACCTTC. Amino acid sequence: CASSPGQGANGYTF.

This clone appeared a single time. The chain uses TRBV7-2 and TRBJ2-7; weak D call: TRBD1 (5 bases). The germline CDR1 and CDR2 sequences are SGHTA and FQGNSA. Trimming pared 5 bases from V and 0 bases from J, leaving 11 bases between. The CDR3 contains 14 residues. CDR3 sequence: CASSPTGNSYEQYF. The CDR3 DNA follows: TGTGCCAGCAGCCCAACAGGTAACTCCTACGAGCAGTACTTC.

This clone was seen just once. This rearrangement joins TRBV2 to TRBJ2-5; 10 bases are shared with TRBD1. The CDR3 spans 14 residues. From germline, CDR1 is SNHLY and CDR2 FYNNEI. Trimming at V came to 5 bases and at J to 4 bases, leaving 4 bases not matched to a gene. The CDR3 here is CASSRTGGGETQYF. In nucleotides, the CDR3 is TGTGCCAGCAGTCGGACAGGGGGAGGAGAGACCCAGTACTTC.

The rearrangement links TRBV15 to TRBJ2-1, with 12 bases fitting TRBD2. The CDR3 covers 17 residues. Trimming removed 7 bases from V and 8 bases from J; junction bases left unmatched: 15. Germline V gives CDR1 LNHNV, CDR2 YYDKDF (reference sequence). CDR3 nucleotides: TGTGCCACCAACCATGGACTAGCGGGGTTTGTCCCTGATGAGCAGTTCTTC. This gives the protein CATNHGLAGFVPDEQFF.